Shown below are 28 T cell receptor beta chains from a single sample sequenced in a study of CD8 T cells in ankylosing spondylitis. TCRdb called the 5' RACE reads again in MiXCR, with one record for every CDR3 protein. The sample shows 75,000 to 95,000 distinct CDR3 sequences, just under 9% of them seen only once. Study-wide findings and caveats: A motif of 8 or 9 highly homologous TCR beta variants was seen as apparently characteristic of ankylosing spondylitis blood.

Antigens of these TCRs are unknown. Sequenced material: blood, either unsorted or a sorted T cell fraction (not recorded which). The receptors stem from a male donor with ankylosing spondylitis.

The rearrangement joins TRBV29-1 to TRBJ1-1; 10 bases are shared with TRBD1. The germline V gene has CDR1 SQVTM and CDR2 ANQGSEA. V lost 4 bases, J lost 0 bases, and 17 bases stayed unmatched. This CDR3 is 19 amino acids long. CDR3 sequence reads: CSVVYRMGTGVSMNTEAFF. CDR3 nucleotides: TGCAGCGTTGTGTATCGGATGGGGACAGGGGTATCGATGAACACTGAAGCTTTCTTT.

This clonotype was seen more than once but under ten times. The CDR3 region is CASSLGLMYNEQFF. The CDR3 bases are TGTGCCAGCAGTCTGGGACTCATGTACAATGAGCAGTTCTTC. The chain has TRBV27 and TRBJ2-1, with TRBD2 as a possible D gene (6 bases). This CDR3 is 14 amino acids long. Trimming left V 5 bases short and J 4 bases short, with 12 bases between. Germline loops: CDR1 MNHEY, CDR2 SMNVEV (reference sequence).

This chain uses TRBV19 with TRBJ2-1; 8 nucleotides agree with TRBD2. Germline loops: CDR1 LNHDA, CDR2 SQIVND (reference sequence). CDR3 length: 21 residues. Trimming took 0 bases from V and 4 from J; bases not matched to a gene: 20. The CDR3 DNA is TGTGCCAGTAGTATAGATCCCCTCGCCCTTGGTAGCGGGAATCTATACAATGAGCAGTTCTTC. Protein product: CASSIDPLALGSGNLYNEQFF.

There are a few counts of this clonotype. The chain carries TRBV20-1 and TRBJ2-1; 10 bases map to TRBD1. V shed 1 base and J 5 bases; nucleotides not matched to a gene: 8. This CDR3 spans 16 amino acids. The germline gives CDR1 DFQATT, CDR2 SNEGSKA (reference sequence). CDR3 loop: CSARALGQGRNNEQFF. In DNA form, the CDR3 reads TGCAGTGCTAGAGCGTTGGGACAGGGGAGAAACAATGAGCAGTTCTTC.

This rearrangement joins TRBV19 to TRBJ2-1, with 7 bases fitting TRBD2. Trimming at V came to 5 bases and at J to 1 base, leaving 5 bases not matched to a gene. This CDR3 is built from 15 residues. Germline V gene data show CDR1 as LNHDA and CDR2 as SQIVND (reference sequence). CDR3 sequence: CASSYGGSSYNEQFF. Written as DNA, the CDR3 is TGTGCCAGTAGTTACGGCGGGAGTTCCTACAATGAGCAGTTCTTC.

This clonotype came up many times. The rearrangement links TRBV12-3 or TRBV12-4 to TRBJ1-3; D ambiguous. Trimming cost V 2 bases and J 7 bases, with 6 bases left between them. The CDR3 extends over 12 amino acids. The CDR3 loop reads CASSLSGNTIYF. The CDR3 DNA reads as TGTGCCAGCAGTTTATCCGGGAACACCATATATTTT.

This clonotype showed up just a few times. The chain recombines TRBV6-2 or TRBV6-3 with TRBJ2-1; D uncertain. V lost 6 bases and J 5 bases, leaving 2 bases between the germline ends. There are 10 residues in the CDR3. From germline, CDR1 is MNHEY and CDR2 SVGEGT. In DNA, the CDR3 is TGTGCCAGCAGAAACAATGAGCAGTTCTTC. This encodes CASRNNEQFF.

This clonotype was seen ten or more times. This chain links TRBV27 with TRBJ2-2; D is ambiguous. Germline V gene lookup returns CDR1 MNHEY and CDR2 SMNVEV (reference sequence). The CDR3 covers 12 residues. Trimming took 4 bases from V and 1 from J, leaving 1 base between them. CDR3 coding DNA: TGTGCCAGCAGTTGGAACACCGGGGAGCTGTTTTTT. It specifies CASSWNTGELFF.

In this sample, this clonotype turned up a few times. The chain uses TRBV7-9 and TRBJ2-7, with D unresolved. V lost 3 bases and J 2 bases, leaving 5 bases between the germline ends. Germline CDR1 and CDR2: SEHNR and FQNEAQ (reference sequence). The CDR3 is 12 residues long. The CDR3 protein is CASSFDPYEQYV. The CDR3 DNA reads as TGTGCCAGCAGCTTCGACCCCTACGAGCAGTACGTC.

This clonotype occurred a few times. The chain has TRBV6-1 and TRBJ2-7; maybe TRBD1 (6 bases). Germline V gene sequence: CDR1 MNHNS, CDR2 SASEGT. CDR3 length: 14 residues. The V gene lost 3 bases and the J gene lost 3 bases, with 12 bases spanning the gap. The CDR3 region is CASSETGGGYEQYV. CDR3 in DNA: TGTGCCAGCAGTGAGACAGGAGGAGGCTACGAGCAGTACGTC.

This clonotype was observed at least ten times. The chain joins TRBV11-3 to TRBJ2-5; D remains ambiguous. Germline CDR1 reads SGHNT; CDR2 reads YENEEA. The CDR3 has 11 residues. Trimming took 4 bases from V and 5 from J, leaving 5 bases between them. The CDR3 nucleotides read TGTGCCAGCAGCTCGGAGGAGACCCAGTACTTC. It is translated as CASSSEETQYF.

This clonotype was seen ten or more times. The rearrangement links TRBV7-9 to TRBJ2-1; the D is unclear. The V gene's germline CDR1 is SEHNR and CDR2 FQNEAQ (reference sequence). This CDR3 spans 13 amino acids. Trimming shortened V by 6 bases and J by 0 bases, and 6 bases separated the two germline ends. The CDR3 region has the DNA TGTGCCAGCAGTTGGGACTCCTACAATGAGCAGTTCTTC. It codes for CASSWDSYNEQFF.

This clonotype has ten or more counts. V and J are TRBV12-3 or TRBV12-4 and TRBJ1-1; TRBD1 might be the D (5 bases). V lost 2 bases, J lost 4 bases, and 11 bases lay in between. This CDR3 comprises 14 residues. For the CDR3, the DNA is TGTGCCAGCAGTTTACGGGGGGATGGCACTGAAGCTTTCTTT. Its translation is CASSLRGDGTEAFF.

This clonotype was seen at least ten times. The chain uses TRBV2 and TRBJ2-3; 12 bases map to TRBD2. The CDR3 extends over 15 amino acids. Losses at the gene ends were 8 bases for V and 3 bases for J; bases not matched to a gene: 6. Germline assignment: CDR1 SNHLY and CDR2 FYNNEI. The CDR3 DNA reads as TGTGCCAGCCGAGGGACTAGCGGGTTGACAGATACGCAGTATTTT. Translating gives CASRGTSGLTDTQYF.

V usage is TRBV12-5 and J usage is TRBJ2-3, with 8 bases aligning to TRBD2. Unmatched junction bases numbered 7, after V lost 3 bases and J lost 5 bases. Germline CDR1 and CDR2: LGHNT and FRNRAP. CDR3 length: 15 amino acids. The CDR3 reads CASGFVAGGIDTQYF. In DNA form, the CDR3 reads TGTGCTAGTGGTTTTGTGGCGGGAGGAATAGATACGCAGTATTTT.

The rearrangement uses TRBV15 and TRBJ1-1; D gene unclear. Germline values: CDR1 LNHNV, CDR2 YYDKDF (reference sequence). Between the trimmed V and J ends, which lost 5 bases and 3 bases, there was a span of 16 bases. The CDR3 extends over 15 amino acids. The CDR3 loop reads CATSVRSGGDTEAFF. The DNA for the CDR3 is TGTGCCACCAGCGTCAGATCGGGCGGAGACACTGAAGCTTTCTTT.

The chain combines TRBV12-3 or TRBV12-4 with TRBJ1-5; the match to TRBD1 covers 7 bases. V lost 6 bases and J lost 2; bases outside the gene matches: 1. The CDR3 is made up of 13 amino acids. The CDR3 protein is CASRGGGNQPQHF. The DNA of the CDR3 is TGTGCCAGCAGAGGGGGCGGCAATCAGCCCCAGCATTTT.

The CDR3 sequence: CASSLTARGDYEQYF. In nucleotides, the CDR3 is TGTGCCAGTAGTCTAACGGCGCGAGGCGACTACGAGCAGTACTTC. The V and J genes are TRBV19 and TRBJ2-7; D is uncertain. The CDR3 runs to 15 residues. Germline assignment: CDR1 LNHDA and CDR2 SQIVND (reference sequence). V shed 5 bases and J shed 3 bases, with 17 bases lying between them. Drawing the rest from reference TRBV19 and TRBJ2-7, the complete variable domain is DGGITQSPKYLFRKEGQNVTLSCEQNLNHDAMYWYRQDPGQGLRLIYYSQIVNDFQKGDIAEGYSVSREKKESFPLTVTSAQKNPTAFYLCASSLTARGDYEQYFGPGTRLTVT.

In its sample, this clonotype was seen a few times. This CDR3 is CASSPSSTGLETQYF. The DNA of the CDR3 is TGTGCCAGCAGTCCGTCTAGCACAGGTCTGGAGACCCAGTACTTC. This chain joins TRBV27 and TRBJ2-5, with D perhaps matching TRBD1 or TRBD2 (5 bases each). The CDR3 contains 15 residues. V shed 5 bases and J shed 5 bases, with 18 bases lying between them. Germline CDR1 and CDR2: MNHEY and SMNVEV (reference sequence).

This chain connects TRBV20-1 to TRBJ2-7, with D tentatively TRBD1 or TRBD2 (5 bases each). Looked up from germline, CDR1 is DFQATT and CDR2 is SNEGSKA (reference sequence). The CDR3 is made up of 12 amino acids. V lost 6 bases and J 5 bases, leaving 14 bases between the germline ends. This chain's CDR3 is CSAPHQGHEQYF. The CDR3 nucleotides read TGCAGTGCCCCCCACCAGGGACACGAGCAGTACTTC.

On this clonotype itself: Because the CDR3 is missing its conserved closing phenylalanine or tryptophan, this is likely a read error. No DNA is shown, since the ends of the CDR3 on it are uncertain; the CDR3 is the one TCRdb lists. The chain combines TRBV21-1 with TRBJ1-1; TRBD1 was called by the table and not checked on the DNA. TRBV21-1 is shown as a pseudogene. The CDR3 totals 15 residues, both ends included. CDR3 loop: CASSPEENRDTEAFS.

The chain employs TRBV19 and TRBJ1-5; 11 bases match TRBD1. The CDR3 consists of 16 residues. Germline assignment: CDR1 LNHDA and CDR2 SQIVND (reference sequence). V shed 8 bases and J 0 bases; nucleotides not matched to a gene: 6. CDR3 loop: CASEDRGQYSNQPQHF. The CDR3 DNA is TGTGCCAGTGAGGACAGGGGGCAGTATAGCAATCAGCCCCAGCATTTT.

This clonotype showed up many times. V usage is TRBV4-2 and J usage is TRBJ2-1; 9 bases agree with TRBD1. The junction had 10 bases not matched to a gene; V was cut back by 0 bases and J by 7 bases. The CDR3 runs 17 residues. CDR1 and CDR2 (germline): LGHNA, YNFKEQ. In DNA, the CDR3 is TGTGCCAGCAGCCAAGAAGTCAAAGGGACAGGGAGTAATGAGCAGTTCTTC. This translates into CASSQEVKGTGSNEQFF.

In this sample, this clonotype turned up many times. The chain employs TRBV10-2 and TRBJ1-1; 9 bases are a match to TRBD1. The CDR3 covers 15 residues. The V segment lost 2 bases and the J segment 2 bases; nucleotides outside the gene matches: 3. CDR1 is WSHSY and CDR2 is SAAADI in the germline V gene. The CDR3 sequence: CASSETGGPNTEAFF. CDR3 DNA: TGCGCCAGCAGTGAGACAGGGGGCCCAAACACTGAAGCTTTCTTT.

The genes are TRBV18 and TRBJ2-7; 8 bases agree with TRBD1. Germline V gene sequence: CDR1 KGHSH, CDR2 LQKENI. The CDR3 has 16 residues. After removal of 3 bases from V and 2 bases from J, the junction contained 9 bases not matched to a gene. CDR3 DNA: TGTGCCAGCTCACCTCGACAGGGGCTGGAGCCCTACGAGCAGTACGTC. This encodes CASSPRQGLEPYEQYV.

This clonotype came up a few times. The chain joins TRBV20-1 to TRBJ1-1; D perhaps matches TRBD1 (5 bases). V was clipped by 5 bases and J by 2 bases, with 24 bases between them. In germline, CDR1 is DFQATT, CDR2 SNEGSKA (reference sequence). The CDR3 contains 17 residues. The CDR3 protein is CSAVDSGKFAPNTEAFF. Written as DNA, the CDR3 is TGCAGTGCTGTGGATTCAGGGAAGTTCGCCCCAAACACTGAAGCTTTCTTT.

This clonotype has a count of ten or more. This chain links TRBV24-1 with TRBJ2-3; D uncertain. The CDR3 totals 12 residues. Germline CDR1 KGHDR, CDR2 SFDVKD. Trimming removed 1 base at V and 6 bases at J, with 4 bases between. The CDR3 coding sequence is TGTGCCACCAGTGATTTCGGTGATACGCAGTATTTT. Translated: CATSDFGDTQYF.

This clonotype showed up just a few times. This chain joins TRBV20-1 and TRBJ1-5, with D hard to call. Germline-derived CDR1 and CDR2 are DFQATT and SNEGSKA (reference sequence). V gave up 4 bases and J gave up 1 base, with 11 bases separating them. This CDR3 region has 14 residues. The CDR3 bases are TGCAGTGCTATGTGGGATGGCAGCAATCAGCCCCAGCATTTT. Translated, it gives CSAMWDGSNQPQHF.